The clone carrying this T cell receptor beta chain was found many times. What it binds is unknown. This specimen comes from a study of T-cell reconstitution after alpha-beta-depleted transplantation in children. Germline V gene lookup returns CDR1 MNHNS and CDR2 SASEGT. This CDR3 spans 15 amino acids. The ends lost 6 bases at V and 5 bases at J; junction bases unmatched: 6. General observations from the study: After one year, T-cell counts and TCRbeta diversity mostly came from new T cells. After transplant, high TCRbeta diversity at day 60 in some patients arose from surviving recipient T cells and thymic progenitors. The origin of alpha-beta T cells about two months after transplant was reportedly several hundred expanded graft clones.

Researchers prepared the TCRbeta library using unique molecular identifiers, the study reports. One entry per CDR3 protein results from TCRdb running MiXCR on the PCR reads. This sample has 490,000 or so distinct CDR3 sequences, with about 10% found just once. The material was PBMCs, obtained before TCRalphabeta/CD19-depleted stem cell transplant. V is TRBV6-1 and J is TRBJ2-3; 12 bases are shared with TRBD2. The clonotype comes from a child aged 2 to 10 with inherited bone marrow failure, due to receive a stem cell transplant. As DNA, the CDR3 is TGTGCCAGCAGACGACTAGCGGGAGTTATAGATACGCAGTATTTT. It is translated as CASRRLAGVIDTQYF.